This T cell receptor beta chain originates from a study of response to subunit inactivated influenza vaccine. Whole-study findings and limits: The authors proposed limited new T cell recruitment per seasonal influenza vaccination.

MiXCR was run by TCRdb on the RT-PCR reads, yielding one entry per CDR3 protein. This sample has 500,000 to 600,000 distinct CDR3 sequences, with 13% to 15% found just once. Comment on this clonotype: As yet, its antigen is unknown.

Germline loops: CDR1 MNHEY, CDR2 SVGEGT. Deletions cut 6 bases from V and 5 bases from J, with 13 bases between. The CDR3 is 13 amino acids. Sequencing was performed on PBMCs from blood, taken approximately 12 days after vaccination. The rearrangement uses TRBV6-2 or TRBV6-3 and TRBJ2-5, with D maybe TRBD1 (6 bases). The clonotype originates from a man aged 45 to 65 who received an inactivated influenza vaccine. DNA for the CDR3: TGTGCCAGCAGACTAACAGGGTTGGAGACCCAGTACTTC. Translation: CASRLTGLETQYF.